This T cell receptor (beta chain) is from a study of CD8 T cells in ankylosing spondylitis. There are many counts of this clonotype. TCRdb analysed the 5' RACE reads with MiXCR anew, one entry per CDR3 protein. The sample lists approximately 46,000 distinct CDR3 sequences, approximately 10% occurring once. The receptor was isolated from a male donor with ankylosing spondylitis or in good health (not recorded which). The sample taken for sequencing was blood, either unsorted or a sorted T cell fraction (not recorded which).

CDR3 sequence reads: CASSLEGQGEIGSPLHF. CDR3 nucleotide sequence: TGCGCCAGCAGCTTGGAGGGACAGGGGGAGATAGGCTCACCCCTCCACTTT. The V and J genes are TRBV5-1 and TRBJ1-6; 11 positions match TRBD1. The CDR3 has 17 amino acids. Germline V gives CDR1 SGHRS, CDR2 YFSETQ. Unmatched junction bases numbered 9, after V lost 0 bases and J lost 10 bases. The variable domain in full, completed from reference TRBV5-1 and TRBJ1-6, reads KAGVTQTPRYLIKTRGQQVTLSCSPISGHRSVSWYQQTPGQGLQFLFEYFSETQRNKGNFPGRFSGRQFSNSRSEMNVSTLELGDSALYLCASSLEGQGEIGSPLHFGNGTRLTVT.